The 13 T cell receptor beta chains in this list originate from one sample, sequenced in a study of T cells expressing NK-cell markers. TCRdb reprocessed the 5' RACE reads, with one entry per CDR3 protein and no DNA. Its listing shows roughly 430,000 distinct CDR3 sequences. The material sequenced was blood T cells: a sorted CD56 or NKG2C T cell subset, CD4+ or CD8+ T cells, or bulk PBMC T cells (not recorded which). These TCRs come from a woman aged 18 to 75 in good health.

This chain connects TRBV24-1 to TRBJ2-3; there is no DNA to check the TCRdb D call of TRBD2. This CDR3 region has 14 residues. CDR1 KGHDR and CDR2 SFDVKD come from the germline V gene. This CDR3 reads CATSMTSGTDTQYF.

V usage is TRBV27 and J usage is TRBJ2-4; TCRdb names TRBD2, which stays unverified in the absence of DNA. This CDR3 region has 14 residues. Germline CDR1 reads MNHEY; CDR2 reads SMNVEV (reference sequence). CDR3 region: CASSLEGKQNIQYF.

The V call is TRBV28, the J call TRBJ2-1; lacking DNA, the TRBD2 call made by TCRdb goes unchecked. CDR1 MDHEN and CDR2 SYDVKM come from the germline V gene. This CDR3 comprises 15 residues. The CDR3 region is CASSLPPNRPDEQFF.

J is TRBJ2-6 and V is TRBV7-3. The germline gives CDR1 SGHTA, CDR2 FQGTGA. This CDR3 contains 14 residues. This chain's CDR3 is CASRLGAGANVLTF.

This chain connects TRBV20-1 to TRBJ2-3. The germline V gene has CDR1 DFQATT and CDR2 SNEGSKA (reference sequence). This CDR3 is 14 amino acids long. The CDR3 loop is CSARFPGGTDTQYF.

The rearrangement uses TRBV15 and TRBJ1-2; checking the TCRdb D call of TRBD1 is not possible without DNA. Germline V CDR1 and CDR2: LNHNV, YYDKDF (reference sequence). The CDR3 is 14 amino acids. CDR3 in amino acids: CATSSSPGSGGYTF.

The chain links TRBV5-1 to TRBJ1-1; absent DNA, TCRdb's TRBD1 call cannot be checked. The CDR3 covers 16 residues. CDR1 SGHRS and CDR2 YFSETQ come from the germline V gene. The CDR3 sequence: CASSSRSVGVNTEAFF.

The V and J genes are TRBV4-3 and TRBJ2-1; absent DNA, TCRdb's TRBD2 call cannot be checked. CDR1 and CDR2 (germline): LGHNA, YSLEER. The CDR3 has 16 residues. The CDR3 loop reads CASSQDWGGPSSEQFF.

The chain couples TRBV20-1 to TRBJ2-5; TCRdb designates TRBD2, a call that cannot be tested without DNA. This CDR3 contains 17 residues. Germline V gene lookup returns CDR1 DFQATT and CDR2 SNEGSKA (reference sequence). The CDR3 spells CSARGLARTWYQETQYF.

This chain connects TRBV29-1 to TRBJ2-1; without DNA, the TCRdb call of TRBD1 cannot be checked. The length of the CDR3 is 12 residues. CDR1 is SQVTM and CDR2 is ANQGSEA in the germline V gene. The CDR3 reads CITSGGGGLQFF.

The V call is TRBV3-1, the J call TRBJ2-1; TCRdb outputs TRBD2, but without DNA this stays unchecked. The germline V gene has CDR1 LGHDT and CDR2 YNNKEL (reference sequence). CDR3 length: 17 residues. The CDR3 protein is CASSQDRRLAGGNEQFF.

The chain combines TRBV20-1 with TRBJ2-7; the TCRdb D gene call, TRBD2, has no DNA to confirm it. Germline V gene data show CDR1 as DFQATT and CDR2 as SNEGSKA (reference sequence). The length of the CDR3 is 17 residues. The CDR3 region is CSARRTGTSKSSYEQYF.

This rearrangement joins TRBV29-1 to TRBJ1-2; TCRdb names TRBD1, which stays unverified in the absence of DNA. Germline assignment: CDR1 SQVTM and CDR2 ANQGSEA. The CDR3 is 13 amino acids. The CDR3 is CSGLTGGAGGYTF. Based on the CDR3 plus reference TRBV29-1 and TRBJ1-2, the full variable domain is SAVISQKPSRDICQRGTSLTIQCQVDSQVTMMFWYRQQPGQSLTLIATANQGSEATYESGFVIDKFPISRPNLTFSTLTVSNMSPEDSSIYLCSGLTGGAGGYTFGSGTRLTVV.